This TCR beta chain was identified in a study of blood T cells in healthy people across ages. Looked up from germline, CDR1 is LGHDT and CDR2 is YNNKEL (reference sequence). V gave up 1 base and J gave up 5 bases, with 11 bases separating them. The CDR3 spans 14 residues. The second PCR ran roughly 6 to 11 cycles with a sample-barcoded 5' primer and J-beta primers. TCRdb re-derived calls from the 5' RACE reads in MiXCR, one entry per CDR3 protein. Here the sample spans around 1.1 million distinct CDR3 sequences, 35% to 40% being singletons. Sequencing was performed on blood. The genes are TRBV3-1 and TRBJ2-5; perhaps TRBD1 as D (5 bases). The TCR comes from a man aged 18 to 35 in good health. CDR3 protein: CASSQAQGVETQYF. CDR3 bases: TGTGCCAGCAGCCAAGCTCAGGGTGTGGAGACCCAGTACTTC.